Presented here are 8 T cell receptor beta chains from one specimen sequenced in a study of regulatory T cells in long-lasting Graves disease. Time point in this sample: newly diagnosed GD, antithyroid drugs for less than 3 months. Construction of the TCR library relied on RNA isolated from PBMCs. Libraries of TCR beta came from iRepertoire HTBI primers plus Arm-PCR of CDR3 regions. One entry per CDR3 protein results from TCRdb running MiXCR on the multiplex PCR reads. The sample comprises some 400,000 distinct CDR3 sequences, just under 15% of which are singletons, and 16% rests with the top ten. The sample also formed part of further work on T cells in Graves' hyperthyroidism and ophthalmopathy.

This specimen was peripheral blood mononuclear cells (PBMCs), taken at new diagnosis, from a patient treated with antithyroid drugs. These receptors all stem from a woman aged 30 to 39 with Graves disease.

This clonotype showed up many times. The chain employs TRBV2 and TRBJ2-1, with D hard to call. From germline, CDR1 is SNHLY and CDR2 FYNNEI. V was cut by 1 base and J by 10 bases, with 5 bases left in between. This CDR3 contains 11 residues. In DNA form, the CDR3 reads TGTGCCAGCAGTGAAGTAGGGGAGCAGTTCTTC. Residues: CASSEVGEQFF. Looking up the rest from reference TRBV2 and TRBJ2-1 gives the full variable domain: EPEVTQTPSHQVTQMGQEVILRCVPISNHLYFYWYRQILGQKVEFLVSFYNNEISEKSEIFDDQFSVERPDGSNFTLKIRSTKLEDSAMYFCASSEVGEQFFGPGTRLTVL.

V is TRBV6-1 and J is TRBJ2-3; D may be TRBD2 (6 bases). Germline lookup yields CDR1 MNHNS and CDR2 SASEGT. This CDR3 comprises 13 residues. V was cut by 8 bases and J by 2 bases, with 11 bases left in between. CDR3 region: CASFGTLTDTQYF. CDR3 DNA sequence: TGTGCCAGCTTCGGGACTCTCACAGATACGCAGTATTTT.

This clonotype occurred many times. The chain carries TRBV7-8 and TRBJ1-2; D is unclear. In germline, CDR1 is SGHVS, CDR2 FQNEAQ. This CDR3 comprises 16 residues. V was clipped by 1 base and J by 6 bases, with 18 bases between them. The CDR3 DNA follows: TGTGCCAGCAGCTTAGTGTCCGGCAGCCAAGCCCATGGCTACACCTTC. Amino acids: CASSLVSGSQAHGYTF. Full variable domain (remainder filled in from reference TRBV7-8 and TRBJ1-2): GAGVSQSPRYKVAKRGQDVALRCDPISGHVSLFWYQQALGQGPEFLTYFQNEAQLDKSGLPSDRFFAERPEGSVSTLKIQRTQQEDSAVYLCASSLVSGSQAHGYTFGSGTRLTVV.

This clonotype was detected ten times or more. This chain connects TRBV20-1 to TRBJ2-5, with 10 bases lining up with TRBD2. Germline V gene data show CDR1 as DFQATT and CDR2 as SNEGSKA (reference sequence). CDR3 length: 13 residues. CDR3: CTPGLASQETQYF. The CDR3 coding sequence is TGCACTCCGGGACTAGCGTCCCAAGAGACCCAGTACTTC.

There are many counts of this clonotype. This chain uses TRBV18 with TRBJ2-3; TRBD1 might be the D (5 bases). This CDR3 comprises 16 residues. V was trimmed by 1 base and J by 0 bases, leaving 11 bases between them. The germline V gene has CDR1 KGHSH and CDR2 LQKENI. The CDR3 reads CASSPLSQASTDTQYF. The CDR3 DNA reads as TGTGCCAGCTCACCACTTTCACAGGCTAGCACAGATACGCAGTATTTT.

The chain joins TRBV12-3 or TRBV12-4 to TRBJ1-5; D unresolved. CDR3 size: 13 residues. Trimming removed 6 bases from V and 5 bases from J, with 11 bases in between. The CDR3 is CASSRKGDQPQHF. The CDR3 DNA reads as TGTGCCAGCAGCCGCAAGGGTGATCAGCCCCAGCATTTT.

This clonotype has a count of ten or more. The chain uses TRBV6-1 and TRBJ2-2, with D unclear. The V end was cut by 7 bases, the J end by 4 bases, with 13 bases between. The CDR3 runs 14 residues. Germline assignment: CDR1 MNHNS and CDR2 SASEGT. Here the CDR3 reads CASNFLTRTGELFF. CDR3 nucleotide sequence: TGTGCCAGCAACTTTCTGACCCGCACCGGGGAGCTGTTTTTT.

Ten or more counts support this clonotype. CDR3 bases: TGCAGTGCCGTAGACCCAAGACAGGTTACCTACGAGCAGTACTTC. Translated, it gives CSAVDPRQVTYEQYF. The genes are TRBV20-1 and TRBJ2-7, with D possibly being TRBD1 (6 bases). V was pared by 6 bases and J by 2 bases, with 20 bases between. The germline V gene encodes CDR1 DFQATT and CDR2 SNEGSKA (reference sequence). This CDR3 comprises 15 residues.